Following are 14 T cell receptor beta chains from one sample sequenced in a study of STAT5B mutations in CD4+ large granular lymphocyte leukemia. Sequencing was performed with immunoSEQ multiplex PCR; in TCRdb, only in-frame clones are kept and a portion is missing. The sample records nearly 30,000 clones, around 85% being singletons. Sequenced input: CD4+ T cells from blood buffy coats. The receptors come from a human donor in good health.

V gene TRBV2 combines with J gene TRBJ2-5, with D possibly matching TRBD2 (9 bases). The J call may be in error: the DNA end matches TRBJ2-7 better. Germline V gives CDR1 SNHLY, CDR2 FYNNEI. The CDR3 contains 19 residues. DNA for the CDR3: TGTGCCAGCAGGACCCCACAGGGGGTAAGGCGGGGGGGTCTCTACGAGCAGTACTTC. As protein: CASRTPQGVRRGGLYEQYF.

The gene calls are TRBV7-2 and TRBJ2-5, with D tentatively TRBD1 (6 bases). Trimming removed 0 bases at V and 2 bases at J, with 13 bases between. CDR1 is SGHTA and CDR2 is FQGNSA in the germline V gene. This CDR3 spans 16 amino acids. CDR3: CASSLAGTSPQETQYF. The CDR3 DNA follows: TGTGCCAGCAGCTTAGCGGGGACATCCCCACAAGAGACCCAGTACTTC.

V and J are TRBV20-1 and TRBJ1-2; D not resolved. Germline V gene data show CDR1 as DFQATT and CDR2 as SNEGSKA (reference sequence). This CDR3 spans 10 amino acids. With 3 bases removed from V and 8 bases from J, the gap between germline ends came to 7 bases. This CDR3 reads CSARWVGYTF. CDR3 bases: TGCAGTGCTAGGTGGGTCGGCTACACCTTC.

The chain recombines TRBV9 with TRBJ1-2; 7 bases agree with TRBD1. This CDR3 has 19 amino acids. Looked up from germline, CDR1 is SGDLS and CDR2 is YYNGEE. V trimming: 4 bases; J trimming: 2 bases; junction bases outside the gene matches: 20. The CDR3 protein is CASSLGNRDRRYLNYGYTF. The CDR3 nucleotides read TGTGCCAGCAGCTTAGGGAACAGGGACAGAAGATATTTAAACTATGGCTACACCTTC.

The chain carries TRBV7-2 and TRBJ1-1; D is ambiguous. The V gene's germline CDR1 is SGHTA and CDR2 FQGNSA. The CDR3 contains 13 residues. Trimming took off 3 bases at V and 2 bases at J, with 7 bases between the two ends. CDR3 region: CASSFARNTEAFF. The CDR3 nucleotides are TGTGCCAGCAGCTTTGCCCGTAACACTGAAGCTTTCTTT.

The chain recombines TRBV6-5 with TRBJ1-3; no clear D. The CDR3 loop spans 14 amino acids. V lost 1 base and J lost 1, with 5 bases in between. CDR1 is MNHEY and CDR2 is SVGAGI in the germline V gene. The CDR3 region is CASSYFKSGNTIYF. For the CDR3, the DNA is TGTGCCAGCAGTTACTTCAAATCTGGAAACACCATATATTTT.

V and J are TRBV7-6 and TRBJ2-5, with D perhaps matching TRBD2 (5 bases). The V and J ends lost 1 base and 2 bases respectively, with 8 bases between them. Germline V gene sequence: CDR1 SGHVS, CDR2 FNYEAQ. This CDR3 contains 14 residues. The CDR3 loop is CASSLGGSQETQYF. CDR3 sequence (DNA): TGTGCCAGCAGCTTAGGTGGGAGTCAAGAGACCCAGTACTTC.

The chain carries TRBV7-9 and TRBJ2-3, with D possibly matching TRBD1 (6 bases). CDR3 size: 13 residues. The germline CDR1 and CDR2 sequences are SEHNR and FQNEAQ (reference sequence). V lost 5 bases, J lost 3 bases, and 9 bases lay in between. The CDR3, as DNA: TGTGCCAGCAGCAAACAGGGAACAGATACGCAGTATTTT. It encodes CASSKQGTDTQYF.

J is TRBJ2-5 and V is TRBV6-1; a possible D gene is TRBD1 (6 bases). The CDR3 is 13 amino acids. Deletions cut 4 bases from V and 3 bases from J, with 9 bases between. Looked up from germline, CDR1 is MNHNS and CDR2 is SASEGT. CDR3 amino acids: CASSATGEETQYF. The CDR3 coding sequence is TGTGCCAGCAGTGCGACAGGAGAAGAGACCCAGTACTTC.

The chain carries TRBV7-2 and TRBJ1-6; maybe TRBD1 (6 bases). This CDR3 spans 15 amino acids. Looked up from germline, CDR1 is SGHTA and CDR2 is FQGNSA. Trimming took 6 bases from V and 1 from J, leaving 10 bases between them. Written as DNA, the CDR3 is TGTGCCAGCAGTCCCAGGGGTTCCTATAATTCACCCCTCCACTTT. This gives the protein CASSPRGSYNSPLHF.

The CDR3 nucleotides read TGTGCCAGCAGCTTAACATTCGGTCGTGGCTACACCTTC. This encodes CASSLTFGRGYTF. The chain uses TRBV7-6 and TRBJ1-2; D is unclear. This CDR3 has 13 residues. Between the trimmed V and J ends, which lost 2 bases and 7 bases, there was a span of 11 bases. CDR1 SGHVS and CDR2 FNYEAQ come from the germline V gene.

The chain recombines TRBV5-6 with TRBJ2-5; the match to TRBD1 covers 9 bases. V lost 4 bases, J lost 5 bases, and 6 bases stayed unmatched. Germline CDR1 reads SGHDT; CDR2 reads YYEEEE. This CDR3 region has 14 residues. The CDR3 DNA reads TGTGCCAGCAGCCGAAACAGGGGGCCTGAGACCCAGTACTTC. It specifies CASSRNRGPETQYF.

V is TRBV27 and J is TRBJ1-2; D gene unclear. CDR1 and CDR2 (germline): MNHEY, SMNVEV (reference sequence). The CDR3 runs 13 residues. The V and J ends lost 4 bases and 0 bases respectively, with 6 bases between them. This chain's CDR3 is CASSWGANYGYTF. The CDR3 region has the DNA TGTGCCAGCAGTTGGGGAGCTAACTATGGCTACACCTTC.

This chain connects TRBV19 to TRBJ1-1, with 8 bases identical to TRBD1. The CDR3 is 13 residues long. Losses at the gene ends were 7 bases for V and 1 base for J; bases not matched to a gene: 2. Germline-derived CDR1 and CDR2 are LNHDA and SQIVND (reference sequence). This CDR3 is CASIGQGNTEAFF. CDR3 sequence (DNA): TGTGCCAGTATAGGACAGGGGAACACTGAAGCTTTCTTT.